This TCR beta chain was observed in a study of cytotoxic CD8 clonotypes in ibrutinib-treated CLL (dated by TCRdb to the early 2020s). Regarding the research as a whole: The cohort had ten to twelve relapsed/refractory and around 16 treatment-naive patients; 17 to 18 were IGHV unmutated. Responses were partial in roughly 24 patients and complete in 2; after median around 72 months follow-up, roughly 14 stayed in remission and 12 progressed. The response samples were drawn at a median of around eleven months into treatment, with a range of about 6 to 36 months. Samples averaged 255,043 productive templates and just under 95,000 productive rearrangements. Longitudinal samples were available for about 30% of the 86 trial participants. Cryopreserved peripheral blood mononuclear cells were collected before treatment, at response, and at either disease progression or sustained remission. Every sample from remission and from progressive disease was obtained while the patients were still on ibrutinib.

What the authors observed across the whole study: Public clonotypes were rare and either shrank or stayed stable during treatment, and the rise in clonality at ibrutinib response reflected expansion of private clonotypes. Baseline clonality exceeded that of age-matched healthy donors and correlated strongly with circulating CD8+ T-cell counts. Sampling times were not matched between sustained-remission and progressing patients, and lymph node repertoires were not studied. At ibrutinib response clonality went up, during sustained remission it held steady, and at progression it dropped back toward baseline.

A MiSeq instrument was used for deep resolution sequencing, which targeted depths ranging from 1 in 1 million up to 1 in 200,000 T cells, with coverage averaging 10x for each clonotype. The immunoSEQ hsTCRB Kit was used to generate TCR beta libraries. The study's own analysis went as follows. ImmunoSEQ Data Assistant and ImmunoSEQ Analyzer were used for data analysis, and V, D and J genes were assigned according to IMGT definitions. Clonality, with values ranging from 0 to 1, was calculated as one minus the normalized Shannon entropy of productive rearrangement frequencies. Only overrepresented clonotypes making up at least 0.05% of the repertoire of each patient were included in the public clonotype analysis. Thirteen age-matched healthy donor repertoires from immuneACCESS served as clonality controls. TCRdb took this table from immuneACCESS and kept in-frame rearrangements with V and J called. Such tables lack part of the clones; where checked against another copy, unresolved V genes explain under half of the gap, and the rest is unexplained. V and J calls and clone size are those listed in that table; D and trimming were worked out from the DNA. Within this sample are 11,000 or so clones, with about 81% of them counted one time only. 22% of the sample comes from the top ten.

The intended sense of this specimen's time point label: progressive disease on ibrutinib. For TCR beta library preparation, approximately 1.8 micrograms of genomic DNA was extracted from cryopreserved PBMCs. Longitudinal blood samples from CLL patients receiving ibrutinib monotherapy were subjected to high-throughput TCR beta sequencing. The patients took part in an open-label, single-center phase 2 trial of ibrutinib monotherapy. A single count supports this clone. Which antigen it targets is not known. Base qualities are not recorded, but no much larger clone differs from it by a single base. Deletion took 4 bases off V and 0 bases off J, with a span of 9 bases between the germline ends. From the cysteine up to the phenylalanine, the CDR3 has a length of 14 residues. Kept here is only the CDR3 DNA, which spans 42 bases and is read in frame from base 1. As encoded in the germline V gene, CDR1 is MRHNA while CDR2 is SNTAGT.

This clonotype was sampled from a human donor with chronic lymphocytic leukemia. Sequencing used PBMCs, obtained at disease progression, from a patient treated with ibrutinib. Recombination joined TRBV6-4 with TRBJ1-2, with no reliable assignment of the D segment. CDR3 reads: CASSVSRANYGYTF. The sequence in DNA is TGTGCCAGCAGTGTAAGTCGCGCTAACTATGGCTACACCTTC.